This T cell receptor (beta chain) was obtained from a study of beta chain features in type 1 diabetes. Overall study: Healthy donors, compared against patients, showed similar age, gender and cell yields.

The CDR3 is 11 residues long. Trimming pared 2 bases from V and 2 bases from J, leaving 1 base between. From germline, CDR1 is SGHRS and CDR2 YFSETQ. Each donor gave one heparinised blood draw averaging around 120 mL. Staining for CD45RO/CCR7/CD25/CD127/CD95/CD27 allowed sorting of CD4+ naive, central memory, regulatory and stem cell-like memory cells. The investigators reverse transcribed all of the isolated RNA, so they sequenced expressed TCRB transcripts. Some clones are missing from TCRdb's copy, which holds only in-frame ones; the method was immunoSEQ multiplex PCR. Among around 430,000 clones listed, roughly 30% were seen once. This clone has a count of ten or more. Its target is unknown. The sample carries other DNA sequences with the same CDR3. Study-wide results and caveats: The VDJ junctions of type 1 diabetes patients carried fewer insertions and more deletions.

The rearrangement links TRBV5-1 to TRBJ2-5, with D unresolved. Sequencing was done on a sample of naive CD4+ T cells from blood. The receptor comes from a man between 18 and 29 years old in good health. CDR3 amino acids: CASSLQETQYF. In DNA, the CDR3 is TGCGCCAGCAGCTTACAAGAGACCCAGTACTTC.